This T cell receptor (beta chain) appears in the sequencing data of a study of shared clonotypes between healthy human individuals. Study overall: Every donor yielded three CD4 naive, three CD4 memory, two CD8 naive and one CD8 memory plate.

The CDR3 extends over 17 amino acids. Per the germline V gene, CDR1 is SGDLS and CDR2 is YYNGEE. V lost 0 bases to trimming and J lost 0 bases; unmatched junction nucleotides: 9. Study-level points and caveats: All-four-donor shared clonotypes had higher generation probabilities than non-shared clonotypes did. A few donors showed sharing of about 4.8% of naive CD4 clonotypes.

Both subsets, CD45RA+ naive and CD45RA-negative memory, were split from the CD4+ cells. Concerning this clone: Its target is unknown.

Clones were sequenced by immunoSEQ multiplex PCR, and TCRdb holds only the in-frame ones, with some missing. The sample carries approximately 1.5 million clones, around 98.5% recorded once. The specimen sequenced was naive CD4+ T cells sorted from blood. Subset given: CD45RA+ positively selected. The receptor was isolated from a man aged 30 to 45 in good health. The chain links TRBV9 to TRBJ2-7; 7 bases agree with TRBD2. The CDR3 region has the DNA TGTGCCAGCAGCGTAGACGTTGTGGGAGGGAACTCCTACGAGCAGTACTTC. Encoded protein: CASSVDVVGGNSYEQYF.